The 15 T cell receptor beta chains below were found in one sample sequenced in a study of T cell repertoires in cytomegalovirus infection. These receptors have no known antigen. MiXCR was run by TCRdb on the reads, yielding one entry per CDR3 protein. The repertoire holds tens of thousands of distinct CDR3 sequences, with around 43% as singletons. The starting material was CD8+ T cells from cultured PBMCs, obtained from culture after CMV antigen stimulation. These TCRs come from a human donor in good health (CMV status not recorded). Some clones in this sample may be carry-over from other donors' samples.

The chain has TRBV4-3 and TRBJ2-1; D may be TRBD1 (6 bases). In germline, CDR1 is LGHNA, CDR2 YSLEER. Trimming left V 3 bases short and J 0 bases short, with 15 bases between. The CDR3 contains 17 residues. Here the CDR3 DNA reads TGCGCCAGCAGCCAGGAACCGGGACACACCTCCTACAATGAGCAGTTCTTC. Its protein is CASSQEPGHTSYNEQFF.

J is TRBJ1-1 and V is TRBV27; possibly TRBD1 for D (5 bases). Trimming took 0 bases from V and 2 from J, leaving 16 bases between them. Germline loops: CDR1 MNHEY, CDR2 SMNVEV (reference sequence). The CDR3 extends over 17 amino acids. CDR3 bases: TGTGCCAGCAGTTTATCAGCGCGTTTGGGGGAAAACACTGAAGCTTTCTTT. This codes for CASSLSARLGENTEAFF.

The chain recombines TRBV6-2 or TRBV6-3 with TRBJ1-5; D is unresolved. Trimming pared 4 bases from V and 5 bases from J, leaving 12 bases between. The germline gives CDR1 MNHEY, CDR2 SVGEGT. The length of the CDR3 is 14 residues. The CDR3 DNA sequence: TGTGCCAGCAGTTCGCTCCGGTGGGATCAGCCCCAGCATTTT. Translation: CASSSLRWDQPQHF.

The chain carries TRBV14 and TRBJ2-7, with 7 bases lining up with TRBD1. V shed 6 bases and J 4 bases; nucleotides not matched to a gene: 9. CDR3 length: 14 residues. Germline CDR1 is SGHDN and CDR2 is FVKESK. CDR3 DNA sequence: TGTGCCAGCAGTGATGAGGGGGCGAGTTACGAGCAGTACTTC. Residues: CASSDEGASYEQYF.

The CDR3 DNA follows: TGTGCCAGCAGTCACGGAGCTTATCGGGGGAGCACAGATACGCAGTATTTT. As protein: CASSHGAYRGSTDTQYF. The chain couples TRBV2 to TRBJ2-3, with D perhaps matching TRBD2 (6 bases). Trimming left V 5 bases short and J 0 bases short, with 18 bases between. The CDR3 runs 17 residues. Germline loops: CDR1 SNHLY, CDR2 FYNNEI.

This clonotype has just a few counts. The rearrangement links TRBV7-3 to TRBJ2-1; TRBD2 agrees at 11 bases. The trim removed 2 bases at V and 6 bases at J, leaving 3 bases unmatched. Germline lookup yields CDR1 SGHTA and CDR2 FQGTGA. The CDR3 totals 15 residues. CDR3 region: CASSLASGGSNEQFF. CDR3 DNA sequence: TGTGCCAGCAGCTTAGCTAGCGGGGGGTCCAATGAGCAGTTCTTC.

The rearrangement links TRBV20-1 to TRBJ2-7; D not resolved. Germline CDR1 reads DFQATT; CDR2 reads SNEGSKA (reference sequence). V lost 2 bases to trimming and J lost 4 bases, with 12 bases between them. This CDR3 comprises 13 residues. CDR3 amino acids: CSARKPPGYEQYF. The DNA for the CDR3 is TGCAGTGCTAGAAAGCCTCCTGGGTACGAGCAGTACTTC.

This clonotype occurred many times. The genes are TRBV4-1 and TRBJ1-4; 9 bases fit TRBD1. Unmatched junction bases numbered 14, after V lost 1 base and J lost 14 bases. The CDR3 has 16 residues. The germline CDR1 and CDR2 sequences are MGHRA and YSYEKL. The CDR3 bases are TGCGCCAGCAGCCAAGTAATAGGGACAGGGCTTAATTTTCTGTTTTTT. Translated: CASSQVIGTGLNFLFF.

The chain has TRBV12-3 or TRBV12-4 and TRBJ2-7; D unresolved. This CDR3 contains 14 residues. Trimming took 1 base from V and 3 from J, leaving 10 bases between them. In DNA form, the CDR3 reads TGTGCCAGCAGTTTAGGGGATTGGCTCTACGAGCAGTACTTC. Amino acid sequence: CASSLGDWLYEQYF.

This clonotype was seen repeatedly, ten times or more. The chain joins TRBV7-2 to TRBJ2-7, with TRBD2 identical over 14 bases. V dropped 5 bases and J dropped 2; count of bases not matched to a gene: 11. This CDR3 spans 18 amino acids. The germline gives CDR1 SGHTA, CDR2 FQGNSA. Written as DNA, the CDR3 is TGTGCCAGCAGCCCCGATGGACTAGCGGGGGGTTCCGCCTACGAGCAGTACTTC. Translating it yields CASSPDGLAGGSAYEQYF.

A few counts support this clonotype. The chain couples TRBV7-2 to TRBJ2-5, with D unclear. CDR1 and CDR2 (germline): SGHTA, FQGNSA. This CDR3 spans 14 amino acids. V lost 5 bases, J lost 1 base, and 11 bases lay in between. The CDR3 spells CASSRREFQETQYF. As DNA, the CDR3 is TGTGCCAGCAGCCGGAGAGAATTCCAAGAGACCCAGTACTTC.

This chain connects TRBV7-6 to TRBJ1-1, with D uncertain. Trimming left V 1 base short and J 1 base short, with 4 bases between. Germline V lookup: CDR1 SGHVS, CDR2 FNYEAQ. This CDR3 contains 13 residues. Written as DNA, the CDR3 is TGTGCCAGCAGCTTAGGAAAGAACACTGAAGCTTTCTTT. Its protein is CASSLGKNTEAFF.

V is TRBV7-6 and J is TRBJ2-3; 9 positions match TRBD2. V trimming: 5 bases; J trimming: 2 bases; junction bases outside the gene matches: 5. Germline assignment: CDR1 SGHVS and CDR2 FNYEAQ. The CDR3 extends over 15 amino acids. The CDR3 loop is CASSESGGTTDTQYF. The CDR3, as DNA: TGTGCCAGCAGCGAGAGCGGGGGGACCACAGATACGCAGTATTTT. The full variable domain, with the rest looked up from reference TRBV7-6 and TRBJ2-3, is GAGVSQSPRYKVTKRGQDVALRCDPISGHVSLYWYRQALGQGPEFLTYFNYEAQQDKSGLPNDRFSAERPEGSISTLTIQRTEQRDSAMYRCASSESGGTTDTQYFGPGTRLTVL.

There are many counts of this clonotype. The J gene is TRBJ1-5, the V gene TRBV7-9, with 8 bases fitting TRBD1. Trimming took 4 bases from V and 4 from J; bases not matched to a gene: 6. There are 15 residues in the CDR3. Germline V gives CDR1 SEHNR, CDR2 FQNEAQ (reference sequence). CDR3 DNA: TGTGCCAGCAGCTCAACACAGGGGGGGAATCAGCCCCAGCATTTT. The encoded protein is CASSSTQGGNQPQHF.

In this sample, this clonotype turned up a few times. The V call is TRBV15, the J call TRBJ1-2; D not certain. The CDR3 has 13 residues. Germline CDR1 and CDR2: LNHNV and YYDKDF (reference sequence). V was pared by 1 base and J by 7 bases, with 10 bases between. The CDR3 DNA sequence: TGTGCCACCAGCAGAGGATGGAGATTTGGCTACACCTTC. It yields the protein CATSRGWRFGYTF.